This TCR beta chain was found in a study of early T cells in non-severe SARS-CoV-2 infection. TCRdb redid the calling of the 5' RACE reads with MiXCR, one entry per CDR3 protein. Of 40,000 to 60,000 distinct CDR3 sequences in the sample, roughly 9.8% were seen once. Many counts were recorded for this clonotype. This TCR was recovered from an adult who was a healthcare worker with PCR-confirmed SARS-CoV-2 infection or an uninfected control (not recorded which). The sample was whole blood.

CDR3 in DNA: TGTGCCAGCAGCTCTCCGGGACAGGGGAGTTCACCCCTCCACTTT. This codes for CASSSPGQGSSPLHF. This chain links TRBV7-9 with TRBJ1-6; the match to TRBD1 covers 10 bases. V trimming: 4 bases; J trimming: 9 bases; junction bases outside the gene matches: 6. Germline CDR1 is SEHNR and CDR2 is FQNEAQ (reference sequence). The CDR3 is 15 residues long. Full variable domain (remainder filled in from reference TRBV7-9 and TRBJ1-6): DTGVSQNPRHKITKRGQNVTFRCDPISEHNRLYWYRQTLGQGPEFLTYFQNEAQLEKSRLLSDRFSAERPKGSFSTLEIQRTEQGDSAMYLCASSSPGQGSSPLHFGNGTRLTVT.